Included here is one T cell receptor (beta chain) sequence, with context. PCR was performed using 60 Vbeta and 13 Jbeta primers. TCRdb's copy holds only in-frame clones and misses some; the assay was immunoSEQ multiplex PCR. The top ten clones hold about 3% of a sample with about 200,000 clones, 55% to 75% of them seen once. The sample is drawn from a study of cytomegalovirus exposure and HLA in healthy donors. The CDR3 totals 15 residues. Germline CDR1 MNHEY, CDR2 SVGAGI. V was cut by 2 bases and J by 7 bases, with 17 bases left in between. This chain uses TRBV6-5 with TRBJ1-2; TRBD1 is a possible D gene (6 bases). This sequence was found in a man aged 40-55 years in good health and CMV-seropositive. The sequenced material came from PBMCs. The CDR3: CASSYRSGGASGYTF. The CDR3 region has the DNA TGTGCCAGCAGTTACCGGTCGGGGGGCGCGTCTGGCTACACCTTC.